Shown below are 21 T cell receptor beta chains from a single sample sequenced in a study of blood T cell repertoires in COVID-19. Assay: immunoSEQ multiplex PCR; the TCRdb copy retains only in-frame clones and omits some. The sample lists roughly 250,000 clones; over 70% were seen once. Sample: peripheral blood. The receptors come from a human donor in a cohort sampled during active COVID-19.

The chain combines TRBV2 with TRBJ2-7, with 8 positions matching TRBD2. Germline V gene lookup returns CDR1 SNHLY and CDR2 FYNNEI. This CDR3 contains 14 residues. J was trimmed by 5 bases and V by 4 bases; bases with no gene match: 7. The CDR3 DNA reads TGTGCCAGCAGTGGGAGCGGGAGAACTAACGAGCAGTACTTC. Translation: CASSGSGRTNEQYF.

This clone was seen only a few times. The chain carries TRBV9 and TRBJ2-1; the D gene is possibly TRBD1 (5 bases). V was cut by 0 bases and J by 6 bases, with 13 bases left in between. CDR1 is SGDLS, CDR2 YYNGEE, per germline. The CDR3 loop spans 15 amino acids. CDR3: CASSVVPGNVNEQFF. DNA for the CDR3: TGTGCCAGCAGCGTAGTACCAGGGAACGTCAATGAGCAGTTCTTC.

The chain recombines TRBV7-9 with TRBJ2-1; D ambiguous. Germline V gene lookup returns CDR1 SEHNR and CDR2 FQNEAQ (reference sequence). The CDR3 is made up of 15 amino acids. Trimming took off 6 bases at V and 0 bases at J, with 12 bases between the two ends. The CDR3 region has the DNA TGTGCCAGCAGTCTAACTCTCGACTCCTACAATGAGCAGTTCTTC. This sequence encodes CASSLTLDSYNEQFF.

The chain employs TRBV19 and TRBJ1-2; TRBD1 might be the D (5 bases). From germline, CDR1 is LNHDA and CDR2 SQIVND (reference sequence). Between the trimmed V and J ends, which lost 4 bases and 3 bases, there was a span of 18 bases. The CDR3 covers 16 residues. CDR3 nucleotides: TGTGCCAGTAGTAGGGGCCAGGAACTTCGCTACTATGGCTACACCTTC. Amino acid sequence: CASSRGQELRYYGYTF.

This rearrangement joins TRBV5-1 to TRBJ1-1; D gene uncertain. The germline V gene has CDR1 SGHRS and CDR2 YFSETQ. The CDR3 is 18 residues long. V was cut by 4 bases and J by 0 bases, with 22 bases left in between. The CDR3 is CASSPAFGRAIMNTEAFF. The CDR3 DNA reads TGCGCCAGCAGCCCAGCCTTCGGGAGAGCGATCATGAACACTGAAGCTTTCTTT.

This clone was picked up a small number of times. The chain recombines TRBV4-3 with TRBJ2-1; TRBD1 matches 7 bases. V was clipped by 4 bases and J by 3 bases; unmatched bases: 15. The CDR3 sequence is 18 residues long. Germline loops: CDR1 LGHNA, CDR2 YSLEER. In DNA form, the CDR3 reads TGCGCCAGCAGCCGAGAATCTGGGACAGATACTTACTACAATGAGCAGTTCTTC. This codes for CASSRESGTDTYYNEQFF.

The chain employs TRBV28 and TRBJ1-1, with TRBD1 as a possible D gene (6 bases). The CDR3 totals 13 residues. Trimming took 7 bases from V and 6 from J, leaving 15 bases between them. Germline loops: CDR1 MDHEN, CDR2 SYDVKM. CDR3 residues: CASITQGISEAFF. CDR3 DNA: TGTGCCAGCATCACACAGGGTATCTCTGAAGCTTTCTTT.

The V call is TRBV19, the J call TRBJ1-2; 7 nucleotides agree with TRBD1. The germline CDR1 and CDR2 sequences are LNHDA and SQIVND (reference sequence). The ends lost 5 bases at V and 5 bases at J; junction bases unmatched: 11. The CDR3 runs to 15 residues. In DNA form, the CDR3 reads TGTGCCAGTAGTCCCGGGACAGATGCGGTTTATGGCTACACCTTC. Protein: CASSPGTDAVYGYTF.

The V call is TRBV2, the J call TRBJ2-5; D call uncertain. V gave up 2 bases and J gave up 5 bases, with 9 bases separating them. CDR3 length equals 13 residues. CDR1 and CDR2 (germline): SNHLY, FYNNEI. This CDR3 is CASSEYRKETQYF. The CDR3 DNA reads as TGTGCCAGCAGTGAATACAGAAAGGAGACCCAGTACTTC.

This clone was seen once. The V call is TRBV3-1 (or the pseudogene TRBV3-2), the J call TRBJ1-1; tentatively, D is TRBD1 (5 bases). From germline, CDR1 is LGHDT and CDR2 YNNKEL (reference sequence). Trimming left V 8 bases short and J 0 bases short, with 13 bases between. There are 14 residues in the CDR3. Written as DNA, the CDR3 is TGTGCCAGCCTATCGACAGACGTGAACACTGAAGCTTTCTTT. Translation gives CASLSTDVNTEAFF.

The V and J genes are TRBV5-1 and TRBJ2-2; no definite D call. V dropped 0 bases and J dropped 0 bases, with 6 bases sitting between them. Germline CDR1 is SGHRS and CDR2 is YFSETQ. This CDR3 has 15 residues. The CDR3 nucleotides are TGCGCCAGCAGCTTGGGCACTTCGAACACCGGGGAGCTGTTTTTT. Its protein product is CASSLGTSNTGELFF.

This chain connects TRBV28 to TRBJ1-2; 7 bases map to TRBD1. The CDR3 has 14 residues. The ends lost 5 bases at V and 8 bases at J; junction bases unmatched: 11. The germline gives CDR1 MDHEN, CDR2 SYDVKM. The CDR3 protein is CASSDRVPQSGYTF. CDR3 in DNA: TGTGCCAGCAGTGACAGGGTCCCCCAATCGGGCTACACCTTC.

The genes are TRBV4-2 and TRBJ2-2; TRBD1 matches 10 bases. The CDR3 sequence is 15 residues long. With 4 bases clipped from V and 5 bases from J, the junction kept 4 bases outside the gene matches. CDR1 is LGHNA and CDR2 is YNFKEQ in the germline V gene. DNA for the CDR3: TGTGCCAGCAGCCCCGGACAGGGGGGTACCGGGGAGCTGTTTTTT. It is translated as CASSPGQGGTGELFF.

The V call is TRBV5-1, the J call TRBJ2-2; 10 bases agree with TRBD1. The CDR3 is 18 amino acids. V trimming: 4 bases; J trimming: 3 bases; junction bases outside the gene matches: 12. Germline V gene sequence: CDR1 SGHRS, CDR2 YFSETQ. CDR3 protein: CASSTLNPGQGYTGELFF. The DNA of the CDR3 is TGCGCCAGCAGCACGCTTAACCCGGGACAGGGGTACACCGGGGAGCTGTTTTTT.

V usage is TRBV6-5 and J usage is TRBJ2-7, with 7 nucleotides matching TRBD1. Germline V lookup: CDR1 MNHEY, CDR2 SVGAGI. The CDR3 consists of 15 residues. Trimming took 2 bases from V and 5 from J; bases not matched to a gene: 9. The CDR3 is CASSYTPTGSHEQYF. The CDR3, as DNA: TGTGCCAGCAGTTACACTCCGACAGGGTCCCACGAGCAGTACTTC.

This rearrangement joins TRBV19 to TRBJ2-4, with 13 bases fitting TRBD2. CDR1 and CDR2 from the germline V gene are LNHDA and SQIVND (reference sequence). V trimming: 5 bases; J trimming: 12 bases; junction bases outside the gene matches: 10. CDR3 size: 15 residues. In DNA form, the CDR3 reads TGTGCCAGTAGTCCAGGACTAGCGGGAGTCTACGCTCAGTACTTC. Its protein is CASSPGLAGVYAQYF.

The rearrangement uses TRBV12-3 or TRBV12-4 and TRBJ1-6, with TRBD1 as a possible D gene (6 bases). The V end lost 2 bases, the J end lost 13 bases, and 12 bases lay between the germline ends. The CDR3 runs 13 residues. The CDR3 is CASSLRGGGPLHF. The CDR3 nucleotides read TGTGCCAGCAGTTTAAGGGGAGGGGGTCCCCTCCACTTT.

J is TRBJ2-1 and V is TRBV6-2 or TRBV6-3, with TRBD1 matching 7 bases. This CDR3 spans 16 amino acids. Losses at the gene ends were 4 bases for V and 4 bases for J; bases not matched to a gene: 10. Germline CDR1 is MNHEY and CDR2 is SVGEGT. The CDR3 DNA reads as TGTGCCAGCAGTTCCCCCTGGACAGGAGCTTACAATGAGCAGTTCTTC. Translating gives CASSSPWTGAYNEQFF.

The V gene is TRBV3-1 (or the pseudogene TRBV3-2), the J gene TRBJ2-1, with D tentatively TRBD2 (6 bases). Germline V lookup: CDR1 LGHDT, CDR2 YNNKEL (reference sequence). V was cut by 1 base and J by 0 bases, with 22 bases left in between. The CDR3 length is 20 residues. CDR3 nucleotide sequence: TGTGCCAGCAGCCAAGCGGCAGCGGGCAGGCGGCTCAGCTCCTACAATGAGCAGTTCTTC. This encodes CASSQAAAGRRLSSYNEQFF.

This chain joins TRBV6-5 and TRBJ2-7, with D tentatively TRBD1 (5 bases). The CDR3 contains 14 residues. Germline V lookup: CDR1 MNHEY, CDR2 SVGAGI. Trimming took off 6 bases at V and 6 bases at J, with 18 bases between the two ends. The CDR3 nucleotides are TGTGCCAGCAGATACAGCACCCAGGGCGGCGAGCAGTACTTC. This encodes CASRYSTQGGEQYF.

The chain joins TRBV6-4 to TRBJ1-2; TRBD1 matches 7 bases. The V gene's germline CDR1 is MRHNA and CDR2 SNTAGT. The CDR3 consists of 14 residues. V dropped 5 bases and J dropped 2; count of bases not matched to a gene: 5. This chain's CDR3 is CASSPDRVNYGYTF. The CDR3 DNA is TGTGCCAGCAGTCCCGACAGGGTGAACTATGGCTACACCTTC.